This T cell receptor (beta chain) was obtained from a study of beta chain features in type 1 diabetes. Trimming removed 0 bases from V and 5 bases from J, with 16 bases in between. CDR1 and CDR2 (germline): SGDLS, YYNGEE. The CDR3 totals 16 residues. Broader study findings: For Type 1 diabetes patients, all four CD4+ subsets carried TCRB CDR3s that were moderately but significantly shorter.

The isolated RNA, all of it, was reverse transcribed, so expressed TCRB transcripts were what got sequenced. TCRdb's table, derived via immunoSEQ multiplex PCR, lists solely in-frame clones and lacks some. This table holds hundreds of thousands of clones, 11% to 15% found once. Sorted CD4+ subsets: naive, central memory, regulatory, stem cell-like memory (CD45RO/CCR7/CD25/CD127/CD95/CD27 panel). This clone was observed a handful of times. No antigen is known for it. What was sequenced was naive CD4+ T cells from blood. V and J are TRBV9 and TRBJ2-3; D is unresolved. The sequence was obtained from a man aged 18-30 years with type 1 diabetes. CDR3: CASSVGVPTHLDTQYF. The CDR3, as DNA: TGTGCCAGCAGCGTAGGGGTCCCAACACACTTAGATACGCAGTATTTT.